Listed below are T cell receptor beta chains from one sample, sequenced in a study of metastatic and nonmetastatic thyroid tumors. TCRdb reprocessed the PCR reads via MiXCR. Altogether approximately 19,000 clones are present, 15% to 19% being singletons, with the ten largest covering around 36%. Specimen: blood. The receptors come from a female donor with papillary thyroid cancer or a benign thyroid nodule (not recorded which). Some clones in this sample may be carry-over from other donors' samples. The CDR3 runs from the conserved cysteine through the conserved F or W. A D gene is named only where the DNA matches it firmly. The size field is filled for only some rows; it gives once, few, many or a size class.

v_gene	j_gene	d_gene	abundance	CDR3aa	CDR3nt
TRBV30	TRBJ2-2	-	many	CAWFEGGTGELFF	TGTGCCTGGTTTGAGGGGGGCACCGGGGAGCTGTTTTTT
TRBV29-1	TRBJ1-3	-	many	CSVVLTQGSGNTIYF	TGCAGCGTTGTACTTACTCAGGGCTCTGGAAACACCATATATTTT
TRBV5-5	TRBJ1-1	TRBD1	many	CASSYRQGGNTEAFF	TGTGCCAGCAGCTACCGACAGGGAGGTAACACTGAAGCTTTCTTT
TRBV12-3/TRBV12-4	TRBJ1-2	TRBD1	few	CASSRGQDLTYGYTF	TGTGCCAGCAGTCGAGGACAGGACCTGACCTATGGCTACACCTTC
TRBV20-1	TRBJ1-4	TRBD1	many	CSARQTGRGEKLFF	TGCAGTGCTAGACAGACAGGGCGCGGCGAAAAACTGTTTTTT
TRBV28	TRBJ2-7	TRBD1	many	CASRDRGSYEQYF	TGTGCCAGCAGGGACAGGGGCTCCTACGAGCAGTACTTC
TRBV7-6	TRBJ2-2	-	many	CASALRNTGELFF	TGTGCCAGCGCCCTCAGGAACACCGGGGAGCTGTTTTTT
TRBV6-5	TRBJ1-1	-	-	CASSYSGAANTEAFF	TGTGCCAGCAGTTACTCTGGGGCTGCGAACACTGAAGCTTTCTTT
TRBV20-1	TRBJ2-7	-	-	CSAWCARANYEQCF	TGCAGTGCCTGGTGCGCGAGGGCCAACTACGAGCAGTGCTTC
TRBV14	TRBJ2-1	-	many	CASSQDGNEQFF	TGTGCCAGCAGCCAAGATGGGAATGAGCAGTTCTTC
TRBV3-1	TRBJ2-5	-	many	CASSQIAAGTQYF	TGTGCCAGCAGCCAAATCGCCGCGGGGACCCAGTACTTC
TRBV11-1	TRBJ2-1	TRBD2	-	CASSSGTSGSLGEQFF	TGTGCCAGCAGCTCCGGGACTAGCGGGAGTTTGGGTGAGCAGTTCTTC
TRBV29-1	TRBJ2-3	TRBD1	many	CSVETTGAAGDTQYF	TGCAGCGTTGAAACGACAGGGGCAGCGGGAGATACGCAGTATTTT
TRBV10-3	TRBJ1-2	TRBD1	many	CAIGQGAFYGYTF	TGTGCCATCGGACAGGGGGCTTTCTATGGCTACACCTTC
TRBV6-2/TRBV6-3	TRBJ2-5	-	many	CASSYSAEGGETQYF	TGTGCCAGCAGTTACTCAGCAGAGGGGGGGGAGACCCAGTACTTC
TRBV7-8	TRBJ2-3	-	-	CASSSPRVSTDTQYF	TGTGCCAGCAGCTCACCACGGGTCAGCACAGATACGCAGTATTTT
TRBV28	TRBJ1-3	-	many	CASQPFRGSHTIYF	TGTGCCAGCCAACCTTTCCGGGGCTCGCACACCATATATTTT
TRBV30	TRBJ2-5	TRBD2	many	CAWRPLSGRETQYF	TGTGCCTGGAGACCACTTAGCGGGAGAGAGACCCAGTACTTC
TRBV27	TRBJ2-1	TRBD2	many	CASSPYPGGGRSNEQFF	TGTGCCAGCAGTCCTTACCCGGGGGGGGGGAGGAGCAATGAGCAGTTCTTC
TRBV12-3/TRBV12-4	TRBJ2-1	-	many	CASAKEGGPYNEQFF	TGTGCCAGCGCAAAGGAGGGGGGCCCCTACAATGAGCAGTTCTTC
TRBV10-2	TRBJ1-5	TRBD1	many	CASGYATGSNQPQHF	TGCGCCAGCGGCTACGCGACAGGGAGCAATCAGCCCCAGCATTTT
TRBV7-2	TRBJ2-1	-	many	CASSLAKYNEQFF	TGTGCCAGCAGCTTAGCGAAGTACAATGAGCAGTTCTTC
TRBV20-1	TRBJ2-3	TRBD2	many	CSARDRRLAGADTQYF	TGCAGTGCTAGAGATCGGAGACTAGCGGGAGCAGATACGCAATATTTT
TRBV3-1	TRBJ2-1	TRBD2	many	CASSQDSSGPSSYNEQFF	TGTGCCAGCAGCCAAGACTCTAGCGGTCCAAGCTCCTACAATGAGCAGTTCTTC
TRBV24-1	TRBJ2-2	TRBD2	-	CATSDPSGTPNTGELFF	TGTGCCACCAGTGACCCGAGCGGGACCCCGAACACCGGGGAGCTGTTTTTT
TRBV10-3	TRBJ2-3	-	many	CAIYSGVGQFRHGGYTDTQYF	TGTGCCATCTATTCCGGGGTGGGGCAGTTTCGACACGGGGGTTACACAGATACGCAGTATTTT
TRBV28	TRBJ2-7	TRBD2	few	CASRPTGTSLEQYF	TGTGCCAGCAGACCCACCGGGACTAGTCTCGAGCAGTACTTC
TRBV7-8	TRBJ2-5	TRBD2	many	CASSPRGGSFQTQYF	TGTGCCAGCAGCCCCCGCGGGGGGAGTTTTCAGACCCAGTACTTC
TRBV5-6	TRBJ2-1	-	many	CASSWAARKFYNEQFF	TGTGCCAGCAGCTGGGCCGCTAGGAAGTTCTACAATGAGCAGTTCTTC
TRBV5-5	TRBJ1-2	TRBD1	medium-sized	CASSEDRVWNGYTF	TGTGCCAGCAGCGAGGACAGGGTTTGGAATGGCTACACCTTC
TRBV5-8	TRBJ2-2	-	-	CASSLGVSGNTGELFF	TGTGCCAGCAGCTTGGGGGTTAGCGGAAACACCGGGGAGCTGTTTTTT
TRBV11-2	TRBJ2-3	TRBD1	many	CASSLELFHRGEADTQYF	TGTGCCAGCAGCTTAGAACTCTTCCACAGGGGAGAAGCAGATACGCAGTATTTT
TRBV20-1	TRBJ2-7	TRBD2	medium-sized	CSGSGLAGAQGYEQYF	TGCAGTGGCTCCGGACTAGCGGGAGCTCAGGGGTACGAGCAGTACTTC
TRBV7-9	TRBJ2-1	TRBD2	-	CASSLPGGPGNEQFF	TGTGCCAGCAGCTTACCGGGAGGGCCAGGCAATGAGCAGTTCTTC
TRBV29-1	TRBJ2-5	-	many	CSVLDGGKTQYF	TGCAGCGTCCTAGATGGGGGAAAGACCCAGTACTTC
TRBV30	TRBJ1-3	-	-	CAWSVRSGNTIYF	TGTGCCTGGAGTGTACGGTCTGGAAACACCATATATTTT
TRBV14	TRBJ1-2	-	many	CASSQDRTYGYTF	TGTGCCAGCAGCCAAGACAGGACCTATGGCTACACCTTC
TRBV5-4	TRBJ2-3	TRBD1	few	CASAGTGGTDTQYF	TGTGCCAGCGCTGGGACAGGGGGCACAGATACGCAGTATTTT
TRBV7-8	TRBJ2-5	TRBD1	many	CASSPGQAQETQYF	TGTGCCAGCAGCCCCGGACAGGCCCAAGAGACCCAGTACTTC
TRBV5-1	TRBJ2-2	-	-	CANSLEVALSGGELFF	TGCGCCAACAGCTTGGAAGTAGCCCTTTCGGGCGGGGAGCTGTTTTTT
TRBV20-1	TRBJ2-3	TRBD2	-	CSVERLAGEFTDTQYF	TGCAGTGTCGAACGACTAGCGGGAGAGTTCACAGATACGCAGTATTTT
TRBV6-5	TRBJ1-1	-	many	CASSYWSGGNTEAFF	TGTGCCAGCAGTTACTGGTCGGGGGGGAACACTGAAGCTTTCTTT
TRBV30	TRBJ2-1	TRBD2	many	CAWSSGTIYNEQFF	TGTGCCTGGAGCTCCGGGACTATCTACAATGAGCAGTTCTTC
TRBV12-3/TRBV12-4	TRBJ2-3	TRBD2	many	CASSPRPGSGRTDTQYF	TGTGCCAGCAGCCCGCGACCGGGGAGCGGGAGGACAGATACGCAGTATTTT
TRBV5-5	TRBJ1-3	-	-	CASSLGLISGNTIYF	TGTGCCAGCAGCTTAGGACTCATCTCTGGAAACACCATATATTTT
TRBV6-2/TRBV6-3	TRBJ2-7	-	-	CASSPEGPLPYEQYF	TGTGCCAGCAGCCCGGAGGGTCCCTTACCCTACGAGCAGTACTTC
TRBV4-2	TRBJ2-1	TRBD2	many	CASGQEATSGSYNEQFF	TGTGCCAGCGGCCAAGAGGCGACTAGCGGGAGCTACAATGAGCAGTTCTTC
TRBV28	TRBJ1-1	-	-	CASSFPRAGAFF	TGTGCCAGCAGTTTCCCCCGTGCTGGAGCTTTCTTT
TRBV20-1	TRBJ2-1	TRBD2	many	CSARGLAVTYNEQFF	TGCAGTGCTAGGGGACTAGCGGTAACCTACAATGAGCAGTTCTTC
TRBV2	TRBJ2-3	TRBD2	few	CASRGREGRVTQYF	TGTGCCAGCCGAGGGCGGGAGGGCCGCGTTACGCAGTATTTT
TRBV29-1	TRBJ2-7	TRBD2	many	CSVVMLGETSGRFSYEQYF	TGCAGCGTTGTTATGTTGGGGGAGACTAGCGGGAGGTTCTCCTACGAGCAGTACTTC
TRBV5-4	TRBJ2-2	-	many	CASSSAGVNTGELFF	TGTGCCAGCAGCTCCGCCGGGGTGAACACCGGGGAGCTGTTTTTT
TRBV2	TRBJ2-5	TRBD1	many	CASREQGQQETQYF	TGTGCCAGCAGAGAACAGGGGCAGCAAGAGACCCAGTACTTC
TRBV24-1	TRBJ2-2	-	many	CATSDLVTGELFF	TGTGCCACCAGTGATTTAGTCACCGGGGAGCTGTTTTTT
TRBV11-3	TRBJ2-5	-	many	CASSSSQGLETQYF	TGTGCCAGCAGTTCCTCACAGGGATTGGAGACCCAGTACTTC